A single sample is the source of the 15 T cell receptor beta chains below, sequenced in a study of liver allograft versus peripheral blood T cells. Overall study: Comparing T cell receptor repertoires in transplanted livers with those in recipients' peripheral blood was part of the design.

TCRdb independently ran MiXCR on the reads; one entry per CDR3 protein. The sample holds some 3,500 distinct CDR3 sequences, about a sixth seen once. Receptor source: a human patient who had a liver transplant. The T cells may partly be graft donor cells.

The sample holds many counts of this clonotype. V is TRBV6-5 and J is TRBJ1-1; D gene uncertain. V was cut by 6 bases and J by 0 bases, with 8 bases left in between. Germline V lookup: CDR1 MNHEY, CDR2 SVGAGI. The CDR3 length is 13 residues. In DNA form, the CDR3 reads TGTGCCAGCAGGATGGAGATGAACACTGAAGCTTTCTTT. Amino acids: CASRMEMNTEAFF.

Judged by abundance, this clonotype is medium-sized (0.01 to 0.1%). The rearrangement joins TRBV15 to TRBJ1-2, with 9 bases aligning to TRBD1. The germline V gene has CDR1 LNHNV and CDR2 YYDKDF (reference sequence). The CDR3 loop spans 14 amino acids. The trim removed 4 bases at V and 4 bases at J, leaving 4 bases unmatched. As DNA, the CDR3 is TGTGCCACCAGCACTAGGACAGGGGCCTATGGCTACACCTTC. This encodes CATSTRTGAYGYTF.

This clonotype is medium-sized (0.01 to 0.1%) by share. A junction end diverges from the germline sequence, so it may reflect a read error. The chain couples TRBV6-2 or TRBV6-3 to TRBJ1-2; D not certain. The germline V gene has CDR1 MNHEY and CDR2 SVGEGT. The CDR3 spans 13 residues. The CDR3 loop reads CASSYGDPGHPDF. CDR3 DNA: TGTGCCAGCAGTTACGGTGATCCGGGCCATCCTGACTTC.

By sample fraction, this clonotype is medium-sized. The CDR3 DNA reads as TGTGCCAGCAGCTTGGTAGGGGTGGATGGCTACACCTTC. As protein: CASSLVGVDGYTF. The chain employs TRBV5-6 and TRBJ1-2, with a possible D match to TRBD1 (5 bases). V lost 0 bases to trimming and J lost 6 bases, with 9 bases between them. This CDR3 has 13 amino acids. CDR1 SGHDT and CDR2 YYEEEE come from the germline V gene.

This rearrangement joins TRBV20-1 to TRBJ2-3; D is undetermined. The V end was cut by 5 bases, the J end by 4 bases, with 10 bases between. This CDR3 spans 12 amino acids. CDR1 and CDR2 from the germline V gene are DFQATT and SNEGSKA (reference sequence). This CDR3 reads CSAPIRADTQYF. The CDR3 DNA is TGCAGTGCTCCCATTAGGGCAGATACGCAGTATTTT.

This clonotype was counted at least ten times. The genes are TRBV7-2 and TRBJ1-1; D is unresolved. CDR3 length equals 14 residues. V was pared by 5 bases and J by 4 bases, with 14 bases between. The germline gives CDR1 SGHTA, CDR2 FQGNSA. CDR3 coding DNA: TGTGCCAGCAGCCGTATGGGTCAGAGCACTGAAGCTTTCTTT. Residues: CASSRMGQSTEAFF.

The chain carries TRBV10-1 and TRBJ2-3; 9 bases are a match to TRBD1. This CDR3 region has 15 residues. Unmatched junction bases numbered 4, after V lost 6 bases and J lost 0 bases. Germline values: CDR1 WNHNN, CDR2 SYGVQD (reference sequence). CDR3 region: CASSPGQGSTDTQYF. The CDR3 DNA sequence: TGCGCCAGCAGCCCCGGACAGGGGAGCACAGATACGCAGTATTTT.

This clonotype is judged medium-sized. The rearrangement links TRBV6-1 to TRBJ2-2, with TRBD2 matching 10 bases. The CDR3 is made up of 14 amino acids. CDR1 is MNHNS, CDR2 SASEGT, per germline. V shed 10 bases and J 6 bases; nucleotides not matched to a gene: 8. The CDR3 here is CATNGLAGAGELFF. CDR3 in DNA: TGTGCCACCAACGGGCTAGCGGGAGCCGGGGAGCTGTTTTTT.

There are a few counts of this clonotype. The CDR3: CSALVTGGFGGELFF. In DNA form, the CDR3 reads TGCAGCGCATTAGTGACAGGGGGCTTCGGCGGGGAGCTGTTTTTT. The rearrangement uses TRBV29-1 and TRBJ2-2; 10 bases match TRBD1. J lost 7 bases, V lost 7 bases, and 12 bases had no gene match. The CDR3 length is 15 residues. Germline-derived CDR1 and CDR2 are SQVTM and ANQGSEA.

By proportion, this clonotype is medium-sized. This sequence joins TRBV15 and TRBJ2-7, with TRBD2 identical over 15 bases. V lost 9 bases, J lost 3 bases, and 6 bases stayed unmatched. The CDR3 is 15 residues long. From germline, CDR1 is LNHNV and CDR2 YYDKDF (reference sequence). The CDR3 reads CATSGLAGGFYEQYF. The CDR3 region has the DNA TGTGCCACTTCGGGACTAGCGGGGGGCTTCTACGAGCAGTACTTC.

This clonotype is judged large. The chain combines TRBV29-1 with TRBJ1-2, with 8 bases lining up with TRBD1. The CDR3 runs to 13 residues. J lost 8 bases, V lost 4 bases, and 9 bases had no gene match. CDR1 is SQVTM, CDR2 ANQGSEA, per germline. CDR3 loop: CSVVRQGAGGYTF. DNA of the CDR3: TGCAGCGTTGTGCGCCAGGGGGCTGGAGGCTACACCTTC.

Turning to this clonotype: A read error is possible here, since a much larger clone lies one base away. The chain joins TRBV5-5 to TRBJ2-7; TRBD1 matches 8 bases. The CDR3 is 15 residues long. J lost 1 base, V lost 0 bases, and 3 bases had no gene match. Per germline, CDR1 SGHKS and CDR2 YYEKEE (reference sequence). CDR3 in DNA: TGTGCCAGCAGCTTGGGGACAGGGATATCCTACGAGCAGTACGTC. This sequence encodes CASSLGTGISYEQYV.

Many counts were recorded for this clonotype. This sequence joins TRBV30 and TRBJ1-2; D gene unclear. Between the trimmed V and J ends, which lost 5 bases and 1 base, there was a span of 14 bases. The CDR3 covers 14 residues. The V gene's germline CDR1 is GTSNPN and CDR2 SVGIG (reference sequence). The CDR3 loop reads CAWSRHQSNYGYTF. The CDR3 DNA sequence: TGTGCCTGGTCGAGACACCAAAGTAACTATGGCTACACCTTC.

This clonotype was picked up one time. One base away lies a much larger clone, so this may be a sequencing read error. V usage is TRBV5-3 and J usage is TRBJ1-1, with D possibly being TRBD1 (6 bases). TRBV5-3 is an ORF, and what it does is uncertain. The ends were cut back, 4 bases at V and 6 bases at J, with 22 bases in the middle. There are 16 residues in the CDR3. The CDR3 DNA is TGTGCCAGAAGCGTTGGGGGCAGCAGGGGAGGGCCTGAAGCTTTCTTT. This codes for CARSVGGSRGGPEAFF.

Within the sample, this clonotype is medium-sized. V is TRBV5-6 and J is TRBJ2-7; 8 positions match TRBD2. Trimming cost V 0 bases and J 2 bases; bases outside gene matches: 1. Germline loops: CDR1 SGHDT, CDR2 YYEEEE. This CDR3 is 14 amino acids long. The CDR3 coding sequence is TGTGCCAGCAGCTTGGAGGGACTAGCCTACGAGCAGTACTTC. As protein: CASSLEGLAYEQYF. The full variable domain, rest sourced from reference TRBV5-6 and TRBJ2-7, is DAGVTQSPTHLIKTRGQQVTLRCSPKSGHDTVSWYQQALGQGPQFIFQYYEEEERQRGNFPDRFSGHQFPNYSSELNVNALLLGDSALYLCASSLEGLAYEQYFGPGTRLTVT.